This entry lists 27 T cell receptor beta chains sequenced from one sample in a study of blood T cells in healthy people across ages. Next came a second PCR, run for about 6 to 12 cycles, which used a sample-barcoded 5' primer along with a J-beta primer mix. Via MiXCR, TCRdb re-called the 5' RACE reads, giving one row per CDR3 protein. This sample has about 780,000 distinct CDR3 sequences, with about a quarter found just once. This sample also belongs to another study, concerning T cells of mothers and their children.

Source material: blood. The receptors originated from a boy aged 5 to 17 in good health.

The chain has TRBV28 and TRBJ1-2; 9 nucleotides match TRBD1. CDR3 size: 12 residues. The ends lost 5 bases at V and 7 bases at J; junction bases unmatched: 2. Looked up from germline, CDR1 is MDHEN and CDR2 is SYDVKM. CDR3 sequence reads: CASSTGGGGYTF. DNA of the CDR3: TGTGCCAGCAGTACAGGGGGCGGTGGCTACACCTTC.

The V gene is TRBV27, the J gene TRBJ2-7; D may be TRBD2 (6 bases). The germline V gene has CDR1 MNHEY and CDR2 SMNVEV (reference sequence). The length of the CDR3 is 12 residues. V lost 3 bases and J lost 6, with 9 bases in between. CDR3 sequence (DNA): TGTGCCAGCAGTTTCGGGGGTCGCGAGCAGTACTTC. Its translation is CASSFGGREQYF.

This clonotype was counted a few times. V and J are TRBV28 and TRBJ1-1; no firm D call. V was clipped by 7 bases and J by 1 base, with 16 bases between them. This CDR3 has 15 amino acids. Per germline, CDR1 MDHEN and CDR2 SYDVKM. CDR3 residues: CASTPRWAKNTEAFF. The DNA for the CDR3 is TGTGCCAGCACTCCCCGGTGGGCGAAGAACACTGAAGCTTTCTTT.

Comments on this clonotype: The CDR3 does not close with the conserved phenylalanine or tryptophan, likely indicating a read error. The CDR3 region has the DNA TGCAGCGCCCTCCCGGGACAGGGTGGGATAAACATTCAGTACCTC. It encodes CSALPGQGGINIQYL. The chain combines TRBV29-1 with TRBJ2-4, with 9 positions matching TRBD1. CDR3 length equals 15 residues. The germline V gene has CDR1 SQVTM and CDR2 ANQGSEA. V shed 7 bases, J shed 6 bases, and the junction held 13 bases outside the gene matches.

This clonotype was seen at least ten times. The V call is TRBV7-3, the J call TRBJ2-3; D possibly corresponds to TRBD2 (6 bases). With 5 bases removed from V and 1 base from J, the gap between germline ends came to 7 bases. CDR3 length: 13 amino acids. Germline assignment: CDR1 SGHTA and CDR2 FQGTGA. CDR3: CASSTGGTDTQYF. CDR3 DNA: TGTGCCAGCAGCACGGGGGGCACAGATACGCAGTATTTT.

Only a few counts were recorded for this clonotype. CDR3 DNA: TGTGCCAGCAGCTTAGAGGAGGGGGTCGACTACGAGCAGTACTTC. Protein: CASSLEEGVDYEQYF. The V call is TRBV7-9, the J call TRBJ2-7; perhaps D is TRBD1 or TRBD2 (6 bases each). Looked up from germline, CDR1 is SEHNR and CDR2 is FQNEAQ (reference sequence). Between the trimmed V and J ends, which lost 1 base and 3 bases, there was a span of 13 bases. The CDR3 is made up of 15 amino acids.

This clonotype was found a few times. V is TRBV10-1 and J is TRBJ1-4, with D hard to call. This CDR3 has 12 amino acids. Germline V lookup: CDR1 WNHNN, CDR2 SYGVQD (reference sequence). The V and J ends lost 3 bases and 8 bases respectively, with 7 bases between them. CDR3 sequence: CASSDGKEKLFF. CDR3 in DNA: TGCGCCAGCAGTGACGGAAAGGAAAAACTGTTTTTT.

This clonotype has more than one count but fewer than ten. The rearrangement links TRBV29-1 to TRBJ2-5, with 7 bases lining up with TRBD2. CDR1 and CDR2 from the germline V gene are SQVTM and ANQGSEA. With 2 bases clipped from V and 1 base from J, the junction kept 7 bases outside the gene matches. The CDR3 is 15 amino acids. In DNA, the CDR3 is TGCAGCGTTGAATGGGGGAGGGAGACCCAAGAGACCCAGTACTTC. Translated: CSVEWGRETQETQYF.

This clonotype showed up just a few times. The junction departs from the called germline gene at one end, perhaps through a read error. The chain links TRBV27 to TRBJ1-2; the D is unclear. The CDR3 has 13 residues. Germline V gives CDR1 MNHEY, CDR2 SMNVEV (reference sequence). The CDR3 bases are TGTGCCAGCAGTTTAGCAGATAACCATGGCTACACCTTC. Protein sequence: CASSLADNHGYTF.

This chain links TRBV10-3 with TRBJ2-1; D is possibly TRBD2 (5 bases). This CDR3 contains 16 residues. The germline CDR1 and CDR2 sequences are ENHRY and SYGVKD. Between the trimmed V and J ends, which lost 2 bases and 1 base, there was a span of 12 bases. Here the CDR3 DNA reads TGTGCCATCAGTGAGCGGCGGGTAGGGTCCTACAATGAGCAGTTCTTC. Translating it yields CAISERRVGSYNEQFF.

Note on this clonotype: The junction differs from germline at one of its ends, possibly a read error. This CDR3 is CASSLEEGSYEQYF. In DNA form, the CDR3 reads TGTGCTAGCAGCTTAGAAGAGGGCTCCTACGAGCAGTACTTC. The V call is TRBV7-7, the J call TRBJ2-1; perhaps TRBD2 as D (5 bases). The J call is doubtful: the DNA matches TRBJ2-7 better. The CDR3 totals 14 residues. Germline assignment: CDR1 SSHAT and CDR2 FNYEAQ (reference sequence).

There are a few counts of this clonotype. The chain uses TRBV20-1 and TRBJ2-5; D gene uncertain. The germline V and J ends were trimmed by 4 bases and 5 bases, with 11 bases remaining between them. The CDR3 is 12 amino acids. Per the germline V gene, CDR1 is DFQATT and CDR2 is SNEGSKA (reference sequence). The CDR3 spells CSATIGGETQYF. The DNA for the CDR3 is TGCAGTGCTACAATAGGTGGGGAGACCCAGTACTTC.

The genes are TRBV12-3 or TRBV12-4 and TRBJ2-7; 7 positions agree with TRBD2. V dropped 6 bases and J dropped 3; count of bases not matched to a gene: 11. The length of the CDR3 is 15 residues. The CDR3 nucleotides are TGTGCCAGCAGCCCCCGGGGAGGGACCCACTACGAGCAGTACTTC. Its translation is CASSPRGGTHYEQYF.

There are a few counts of this clonotype. The chain is built from TRBV11-2 and TRBJ2-7; 8 bases are shared with TRBD2. V lost 3 bases, J lost 7 bases, and 8 bases stayed unmatched. CDR3 length: 14 residues. CDR1 SGHAT and CDR2 FQNNGV come from the germline V gene. The CDR3 reads CASSLTGGAAEQYF. The CDR3 region has the DNA TGTGCCAGCAGCTTGACCGGGGGGGCGGCAGAGCAGTACTTC.

This clonotype has more than one count but fewer than ten. Here the CDR3 reads CALGGGYEQYF. As DNA, the CDR3 is TGTGCCTTGGGCGGCGGTTACGAGCAGTACTTC. The chain has TRBV2 and TRBJ2-7; D gene uncertain. CDR3 size: 11 residues. Between the trimmed V and J ends, which lost 11 bases and 4 bases, there was a span of 12 bases. CDR1 and CDR2 from the germline V gene are SNHLY and FYNNEI.

This clonotype was counted only a few times. The chain couples TRBV20-1 to TRBJ1-1; D is ambiguous. The CDR3 length is 13 residues. Trimming cost V 6 bases and J 3 bases, with 14 bases left between them. CDR1 is DFQATT, CDR2 SNEGSKA, per germline (reference sequence). The CDR3: CSAKQGHDTEAFF. Here the CDR3 DNA reads TGCAGTGCGAAACAAGGGCACGACACTGAAGCTTTCTTT.

The rearrangement joins TRBV10-3 to TRBJ2-5; 10 positions agree with TRBD2. The CDR3 sequence is 16 residues long. The V gene end was trimmed by 8 bases and the J gene end by 1 base; junction bases not matched to a gene: 10. The germline gives CDR1 ENHRY, CDR2 SYGVKD. Written as DNA, the CDR3 is TGTGCCATCCAGCGGGGGGGCCAGAAAACCCAAGAGACCCAGTACTTC. Residues: CAIQRGGQKTQETQYF.

The chain uses TRBV28 and TRBJ2-5; 7 positions agree with TRBD2. The J call is uncertain, as TRBJ2-7 better fits the DNA end. The V gene's germline CDR1 is MDHEN and CDR2 SYDVKM. The CDR3 loop spans 13 amino acids. The CDR3 DNA reads as TGTGCTACACAGAAGCCCGGGGGGAACGAGCAGTACTTC. Translating gives CATQKPGGNEQYF.

For the CDR3, the DNA is TGTGCCAGCAGCTTAGGAGCCGAAAAACTGTTTTTT. Protein product: CASSLGAEKLFF. The chain links TRBV7-9 to TRBJ1-4; D gene unclear. V lost 1 base and J 8 bases, leaving 5 bases between the germline ends. CDR3 length equals 12 residues. From germline, CDR1 is SEHNR and CDR2 FQNEAQ (reference sequence).

The gene calls are TRBV7-9 and TRBJ2-3; 13 positions agree with TRBD2. Germline V gene sequence: CDR1 SEHNR, CDR2 FQNEAQ (reference sequence). The length of the CDR3 is 18 residues. V trimming: 0 bases; J trimming: 2 bases; junction bases outside the gene matches: 5. The CDR3 DNA follows: TGTGCCAGCAGCTTAGCGAGACTAGCGGGAGGAGACACAGATACGCAGTATTTT. Translating it yields CASSLARLAGGDTDTQYF.

V and J are TRBV19 and TRBJ1-1; no reliable D call. The CDR3 is 15 residues long. V was shortened by 7 bases and J by 3 bases, with 18 bases between the two germline ends. Germline values: CDR1 LNHDA, CDR2 SQIVND (reference sequence). The CDR3 loop reads CASMGPAGWDTEAFF. CDR3 bases: TGTGCCAGTATGGGCCCCGCAGGTTGGGACACTGAAGCTTTCTTT.

This clonotype was seen more than once but under ten times. The rearrangement joins TRBV20-1 to TRBJ1-1; maybe TRBD1 (5 bases). Trimming removed 1 base at V and 5 bases at J, with 17 bases between. CDR3 length: 15 amino acids. Germline V gene data show CDR1 as DFQATT and CDR2 as SNEGSKA (reference sequence). Here the CDR3 reads CSARADGGGGTEAFF. The CDR3 DNA follows: TGCAGTGCTAGAGCGGACGGGGGAGGAGGGACTGAAGCTTTCTTT.

J is TRBJ1-1 and V is TRBV6-2 or TRBV6-3; D not resolved. The CDR3 is 12 amino acids. Germline-derived CDR1 and CDR2 are MNHEY and SVGEGT. Trimming stripped 0 bases from V and 3 bases from J, with 2 bases between. The CDR3 DNA reads TGTGCCAGCAGTTACTCCTACACTGAAGCTTTCTTT. Translated, it gives CASSYSYTEAFF.

J is TRBJ2-1 and V is TRBV29-1; weak D call: TRBD1 (5 bases). This CDR3 region has 12 residues. The V gene's germline CDR1 is SQVTM and CDR2 ANQGSEA. The germline V and J ends were trimmed by 2 bases and 4 bases, with 6 bases remaining between them. CDR3 nucleotide sequence: TGCAGCGTTGAAAGACAGTACAATGAGCAGTTCTTC. Residues: CSVERQYNEQFF.

This clonotype showed up many times. The V gene is TRBV6-2 or TRBV6-3, the J gene TRBJ1-2; 7 positions agree with TRBD1. From germline, CDR1 is MNHEY and CDR2 SVGEGT. The trim removed 8 bases at V and 4 bases at J, leaving 13 bases unmatched. The CDR3 is 15 residues long. CDR3 sequence: CASRITGVRAYGYTF. For the CDR3, the DNA is TGTGCCAGCCGCATTACAGGGGTCCGCGCCTATGGCTACACCTTC.

This clonotype has more than one count but fewer than ten. V is TRBV12-5 and J is TRBJ2-5, with D possibly matching TRBD2 (5 bases). Trimming removed 1 base from V and 1 base from J, with 7 bases in between. This CDR3 region has 14 residues. The germline gives CDR1 LGHNT, CDR2 FRNRAP. The CDR3 DNA is TGTGCTAGTGGTTTGGGCAGCGGCCAAGAGACCCAGTACTTC. Amino acid sequence: CASGLGSGQETQYF.

V usage is TRBV18 and J usage is TRBJ2-7; the D gene is possibly TRBD2 (6 bases). This CDR3 has 15 amino acids. Germline CDR1 is KGHSH and CDR2 is LQKENI. Trimming took 1 base from V and 1 from J, leaving 11 bases between them. The DNA for the CDR3 is TGTGCCAGCTCACCACGGGCGGGGAGGTCCTACGAGCAGTACTTC. It encodes CASSPRAGRSYEQYF. The variable domain in full, with the rest retrieved from reference TRBV18 and TRBJ2-7, is NAGVMQNPRHLVRRRGQEARLRCSPMKGHSHVYWYRQLPEEGLKFMVYLQKENIIDESGMPKERFSAEFPKEGPSILRIQQVVRGDSAAYFCASSPRAGRSYEQYFGPGTRLTVT.